These 32 T cell receptor beta chains share one sample of origin, sequenced in a study of CD8+CD57+ T cells in acquired aplastic anemia. It was patients with CD8+CD57+ cell expansion by flow cytometry who were chosen for sequencing. TCR beta VDJ and CDR3 profiling used genomic DNA as template. TCRdb called the reads again in MiXCR, with one record for every CDR3 protein. Of 150,000 to 200,000 distinct CDR3 sequences in the sample, around half were seen once. Sequenced sample: sorted CD4+, CD8+, or CD8+CD57+ T cells (not recorded which) from PBMCs. These receptors all come from a human donor with aplastic anemia.

This clonotype appeared many times. The chain links TRBV5-1 to TRBJ1-1, with no clear D. The V and J ends lost 4 bases and 1 base respectively, with 11 bases between them. The V gene's germline CDR1 is SGHRS and CDR2 YFSETQ. The CDR3 is made up of 14 amino acids. CDR3 DNA: TGCGCCAGCAGCCCCGAGGGAGGGAACACTGAAGCTTTCTTT. Its protein product is CASSPEGGNTEAFF.

This clonotype has at least ten counts. The chain couples TRBV7-2 to TRBJ1-2, with unresolved D. Germline V gives CDR1 SGHTA, CDR2 FQGNSA. Trimming removed 2 bases from V and 0 bases from J, with 10 bases in between. The CDR3 is 15 residues long. CDR3 amino acids: CASSLRVGANYGYTF. The CDR3 DNA reads as TGTGCCAGCAGCTTAAGGGTTGGGGCTAACTATGGCTACACCTTC. Complete variable domain (other parts from reference TRBV7-2 and TRBJ1-2): GAGVSQSPSNKVTEKGKDVELRCDPISGHTALYWYRQSLGQGLEFLIYFQGNSAPDKSGLPSDRFSAERTGGSVSTLTIQRTQQEDSAVYLCASSLRVGANYGYTFGSGTRLTVV.

This clonotype was observed many times. The chain has TRBV6-5 and TRBJ2-7; tentative D call: TRBD2 (5 bases). CDR3 length: 15 residues. V was pared by 4 bases and J by 1 base, with 14 bases between. The V gene's germline CDR1 is MNHEY and CDR2 SVGAGI. The CDR3 coding sequence is TGTGCCAGCAGTTCCCCGACACGGGGTTCCTACGAGCAGTACTTC. This codes for CASSSPTRGSYEQYF.

Only one count was recorded for this clonotype. The CDR3 DNA follows: TGTGCCAGCAGCTTCGGGGGTTACGAGCAGTACGTC. It translates to CASSFGGYEQYV. The V and J genes are TRBV12-3 or TRBV12-4 and TRBJ2-7; tentatively, D is TRBD2 (6 bases). Trimming cost V 6 bases and J 4 bases, with 10 bases left between them. The CDR3 totals 12 residues.

The genes are TRBV11-1 and TRBJ2-5; 9 nucleotides align to TRBD1. With V trimmed by 1 base and J by 5 bases, 17 bases remained unmatched. Germline CDR1 SGHAT, CDR2 FQDESV (reference sequence). The CDR3 has 19 residues. CDR3 DNA sequence: TGTGCCAGCAGCTTAGGGATCTACAGGGGGCGTCTATTCTCGGAGACCCAGTACTTC. It is translated as CASSLGIYRGRLFSETQYF.

This CDR3 is CASSPWTGRDNEQFF. CDR3 nucleotides: TGTGCCAGCAGTCCTTGGACAGGGCGTGACAATGAGCAGTTCTTC. The V gene is TRBV7-2, the J gene TRBJ2-7, with TRBD1 matching 8 bases. The assigned J gene may be wrong: the sequence end matches TRBJ2-1 better. The CDR3 totals 15 residues. Germline V lookup: CDR1 SGHTA, CDR2 FQGNSA.

This clonotype was detected a few times. The rearrangement uses TRBV25-1 and TRBJ2-3; D perhaps matches TRBD1 (6 bases). Germline V gives CDR1 MGHDK, CDR2 SYGVNS. Trimming took off 3 bases at V and 2 bases at J, with 9 bases between the two ends. The CDR3 has 14 residues. The CDR3 loop is CASSDGTYTDTQYF. CDR3 nucleotides: TGTGCCAGCAGTGATGGGACATACACAGATACGCAGTATTTT.

This clonotype was counted ten times or more. The chain links TRBV5-1 to TRBJ2-3; no definite D call. Germline V CDR1 and CDR2: SGHRS, YFSETQ. Trimming took 0 bases from V and 2 from J, leaving 7 bases between them. The CDR3 is 14 amino acids. CDR3: CASSLAGTTDTQYF. CDR3 in DNA: TGCGCCAGCAGCTTGGCGGGTACCACAGATACGCAGTATTTT.

This clonotype was seen many times. J is TRBJ1-3 and V is TRBV19; tentative D call: TRBD1 (5 bases). Germline V lookup: CDR1 LNHDA, CDR2 SQIVND (reference sequence). The CDR3 extends over 13 amino acids. V was shortened by 6 bases and J by 0 bases, with 6 bases between the two germline ends. The CDR3 nucleotides read TGTGCCAGTAGCAGGGTCTCTGGAAACACCATATATTTT. Encoded protein: CASSRVSGNTIYF.

Remarks on this clonotype: A clone one base away is much larger, so this may be a read error. The rearrangement links TRBV19 to TRBJ1-1; D is perhaps TRBD1 (6 bases). Germline V gene data show CDR1 as LNHDA and CDR2 as SQIVND (reference sequence). The CDR3 has 14 amino acids. Trimming left V 6 bases short and J 1 base short, with 12 bases between. For the CDR3, the DNA is TGTGCCAGTAGCCGACGGGGGGCGAACACTGAAGCTTTCTTT. Translating it yields CASSRRGANTEAFF.

This clonotype came up a few times. The chain combines TRBV19 with TRBJ1-6; 7 nucleotides align to TRBD1. This CDR3 has 13 amino acids. V lost 4 bases to trimming and J lost 10 bases; unmatched junction nucleotides: 4. Germline assignment: CDR1 LNHDA and CDR2 SQIVND (reference sequence). CDR3 amino acids: CASSRGGASPLHF. The CDR3, as DNA: TGTGCCAGTAGTAGAGGGGGCGCGTCACCCCTCCACTTT.

The genes are TRBV2 and TRBJ2-7; D may correspond to TRBD1 or TRBD2 (6 bases each). Trimming took off 6 bases at V and 8 bases at J, with 20 bases between the two ends. The CDR3 sequence is 14 residues long. The germline CDR1 and CDR2 sequences are SNHLY and FYNNEI. This CDR3 reads CASSAEVGGLKQYF. The CDR3 DNA reads TGTGCCAGCAGCGCGGAAGTTGGGGGGCTAAAGCAGTACTTC.

This clonotype was observed at least ten times. The rearrangement joins TRBV6-1 to TRBJ1-6, with unresolved D. This CDR3 has 14 amino acids. Trimming removed 3 bases at V and 7 bases at J, with 10 bases between. CDR1 is MNHNS and CDR2 is SASEGT in the germline V gene. CDR3 sequence: CASSEGYWNSPLHF. CDR3 nucleotides: TGTGCCAGCAGTGAGGGGTACTGGAATTCACCCCTCCACTTT.

This clonotype was found many times. The chain has TRBV9 and TRBJ2-7, with D hard to call. In germline, CDR1 is SGDLS, CDR2 YYNGEE. The CDR3 spans 13 residues. Trimming removed 0 bases at V and 5 bases at J, with 9 bases between. CDR3 nucleotides: TGTGCCAGCAGCGTAGATTCGGCCCACGAGCAGTACTTC. It codes for CASSVDSAHEQYF.

This clonotype was seen only a few times. The chain links TRBV10-3 to TRBJ1-3; a possible D gene is TRBD1 (5 bases). Trimming took 6 bases from V and 0 from J, leaving 12 bases between them. The CDR3 consists of 15 residues. CDR1 and CDR2 from the germline V gene are ENHRY and SYGVKD. The chain's CDR3 is CAIRRDSVSGNTIYF. As DNA, the CDR3 is TGTGCCATCAGGCGGGACTCAGTCTCTGGAAACACCATATATTTT.

This clonotype was seen at least ten times. This chain connects TRBV6-1 to TRBJ2-5; 11 nucleotides match TRBD2. The CDR3 consists of 15 residues. The germline V gene has CDR1 MNHNS and CDR2 SASEGT. Trimming took 1 base from V and 5 from J; bases not matched to a gene: 3. The CDR3 loop is CASSEVTSGKETQYF. The DNA for the CDR3 is TGTGCCAGCAGTGAAGTGACTAGCGGGAAGGAGACCCAGTACTTC.

At least ten counts were recorded for this clonotype. The chain recombines TRBV12-3 or TRBV12-4 with TRBJ2-5; D might be TRBD2 (5 bases). The CDR3 runs 13 residues. V shed 3 bases and J shed 2 bases, with 7 bases lying between them. CDR3 DNA: TGTGCCAGCAGTTTCCGAGGGCAAGAGACCCAGTACTTC. Residues: CASSFRGQETQYF.

This chain connects TRBV14 to TRBJ2-4; D is ambiguous. Per germline, CDR1 SGHDN and CDR2 FVKESK. CDR3 length: 11 residues. V shed 4 bases and J shed 7 bases, with 5 bases lying between them. The CDR3 loop reads CASSLANIQYF. The CDR3 coding sequence is TGTGCCAGCAGCCTAGCTAACATTCAGTACTTC.

V is TRBV7-9 and J is TRBJ2-2; 9 bases line up with TRBD1. CDR3 length: 15 residues. Germline values: CDR1 SEHNR, CDR2 FQNEAQ (reference sequence). V was pared by 4 bases and J by 6 bases, with 6 bases of the junction left unmatched. This CDR3 is CASSYRTGEAGELFF. In DNA form, the CDR3 reads TGTGCCAGCAGCTATCGGACAGGGGAGGCCGGGGAGCTGTTTTTT.

This chain joins TRBV15 and TRBJ1-3; D unclear. The end of the DNA fits TRBJ1-1 better, so the J call may be wrong. The CDR3 has 13 residues. Per germline, CDR1 LNHNV and CDR2 YYDKDF (reference sequence). In nucleotides, the CDR3 is TGTGCCACCAGCAGAGAGGAGGGCGCTGAAGCTTTCTTT. Amino acids: CATSREEGAEAFF.

This chain joins TRBV7-2 and TRBJ1-2; D remains ambiguous. The length of the CDR3 is 13 residues. V was trimmed by 6 bases and J by 4 bases, leaving 12 bases between them. Germline V gives CDR1 SGHTA, CDR2 FQGNSA. The CDR3 spells CASSSTASYGYTF. The CDR3 nucleotides are TGTGCCAGCAGTTCAACAGCGAGCTATGGCTACACCTTC.

In the case of this clonotype: A much bigger clone sits one base away, suggesting this may be a read error. V usage is TRBV4-3 and J usage is TRBJ2-3; 7 nucleotides align to TRBD2. The V segment lost 4 bases and the J segment 7 bases; nucleotides outside the gene matches: 5. The CDR3 is made up of 13 amino acids. Per the germline V gene, CDR1 is LGHNA and CDR2 is YSLEER. CDR3 sequence reads: CASSREAGNTQYF. The CDR3 DNA sequence: TGCGCCAGCAGCCGAGAAGCGGGGAATACGCAGTATTTT.

For this clonotype: With a much larger clone just one base away, this may be a read error. This chain connects TRBV7-2 to TRBJ1-1; 8 bases align to TRBD1. The CDR3 is made up of 13 amino acids. Germline loops: CDR1 SGHTA, CDR2 FQGNSA. The CDR3 DNA reads as TGTGCCAGCAGCGAGACAGGGGACACTGAAGCTTCCTTT. Protein: CASSETGDTEASF. Full variable domain (missing parts from reference TRBV7-2 and TRBJ1-1): GAGVSQSPSNKVTEKGKDVELRCDPISGHTALYWYRQSLGQGLEFLIYFQGNSAPDKSGLPSDRFSAERTGGSVSTLTIQRTQQEDSAVYLCASSETGDTEASFGQGTRLTVV.

At least ten counts were recorded for this clonotype. The V call is TRBV7-2, the J call TRBJ2-2; 11 bases match TRBD2. The V and J ends lost 5 bases and 7 bases, in that order; junction bases with no gene match: 6. This CDR3 is built from 15 residues. The germline gives CDR1 SGHTA, CDR2 FQGNSA. CDR3 residues: CASSPTSGGHGELFF. The CDR3 coding sequence is TGTGCCAGCAGCCCAACTAGCGGGGGCCACGGGGAGCTGTTTTTT.

The chain joins TRBV7-9 to TRBJ2-7; D may be TRBD1 or TRBD2 (6 bases each). Per the germline V gene, CDR1 is SEHNR and CDR2 is FQNEAQ (reference sequence). The V end was cut by 7 bases, the J end by 2 bases, with 12 bases between. The CDR3 runs to 13 residues. The CDR3 nucleotides read TGTGCCAGCAACGACGGGGGCGCCTACGAGCAGTACTTC. Protein product: CASNDGGAYEQYF.

The chain carries TRBV10-1 and TRBJ1-2, with a tentative D call TRBD1 (5 bases). The ends were cut back, 3 bases at V and 7 bases at J, with 9 bases in the middle. The CDR3 totals 12 residues. Germline CDR1 reads WNHNN; CDR2 reads SYGVQD (reference sequence). CDR3 coding DNA: TGCGCCAGCAGTGATGGGGGGTTTGGCTACACCTTC. As protein: CASSDGGFGYTF.

This clonotype appeared many times. This sequence joins TRBV20-1 and TRBJ1-1; D remains unclear. This CDR3 region has 12 residues. Trimming pared 6 bases from V and 0 bases from J, leaving 8 bases between. Germline V gene data show CDR1 as DFQATT and CDR2 as SNEGSKA (reference sequence). The DNA for the CDR3 is TGCAGTGCCCGTCAAGTGAACACTGAAGCTTTCTTT. Its translation is CSARQVNTEAFF.

This clonotype was recorded many times. This chain's CDR3 is CATSRDQTGANVLTF. CDR3 bases: TGTGCCACCAGCAGAGATCAAACTGGGGCCAACGTCCTGACTTTC. V is TRBV15 and J is TRBJ2-6, with D unclear. The V and J ends lost 0 bases and 2 bases respectively, with 5 bases between them. Germline V gene sequence: CDR1 LNHNV, CDR2 YYDKDF (reference sequence). The CDR3 extends over 15 amino acids.

J is TRBJ2-5 and V is TRBV2; D call uncertain. Deletions cut 2 bases from V and 11 bases from J, with 12 bases between. The germline CDR1 and CDR2 sequences are SNHLY and FYNNEI. This CDR3 has 12 amino acids. The CDR3 bases are TGTGCCAGCAGTGAATGGAAAGACGCGCAGTACTTC. Amino acid sequence: CASSEWKDAQYF.

This clonotype came up many times. The chain links TRBV20-1 to TRBJ1-4, with D hard to call. V shed 4 bases and J shed 5 bases, with 14 bases lying between them. Germline CDR1 DFQATT, CDR2 SNEGSKA (reference sequence). The length of the CDR3 is 14 residues. The CDR3 DNA follows: TGCAGTGCTACGTACCGGGAACTCAATGAAAAACTGTTTTTT. Amino acid sequence: CSATYRELNEKLFF.

The rearrangement joins TRBV10-3 to TRBJ2-7; TRBD1 matches at 7 bases. CDR1 and CDR2 (germline): ENHRY, SYGVKD. CDR3 length: 16 amino acids. V was clipped by 2 bases and J by 1 base; unmatched bases: 8. The CDR3, as DNA: TGTGCCATCAGTGAGGTGGGGACAGCCCTTTCCTACGAGCAGTACGTC. Amino acid sequence: CAISEVGTALSYEQYV.

The V gene is TRBV7-3, the J gene TRBJ2-2; D uncertain. The germline gives CDR1 SGHTA, CDR2 FQGTGA. This CDR3 is 12 amino acids long. V lost 8 bases and J lost 5, with 9 bases in between. CDR3 nucleotides: TGTGCCAGCGGCATAGGGACCGGGGAGCTGTTTTTT. It specifies CASGIGTGELFF.